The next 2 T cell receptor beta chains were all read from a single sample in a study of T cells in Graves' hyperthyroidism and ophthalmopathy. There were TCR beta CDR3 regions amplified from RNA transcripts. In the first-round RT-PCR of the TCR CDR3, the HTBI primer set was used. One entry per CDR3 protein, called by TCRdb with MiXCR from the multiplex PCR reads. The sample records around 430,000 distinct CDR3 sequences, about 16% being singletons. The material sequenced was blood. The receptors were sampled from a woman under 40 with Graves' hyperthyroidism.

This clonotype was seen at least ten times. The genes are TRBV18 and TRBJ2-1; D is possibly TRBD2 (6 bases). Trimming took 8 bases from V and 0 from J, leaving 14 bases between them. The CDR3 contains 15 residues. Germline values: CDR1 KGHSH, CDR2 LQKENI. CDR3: CASRTRESSYNEQFF. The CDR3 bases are TGTGCCAGCCGAACCCGGGAGAGCTCCTACAATGAGCAGTTCTTC.

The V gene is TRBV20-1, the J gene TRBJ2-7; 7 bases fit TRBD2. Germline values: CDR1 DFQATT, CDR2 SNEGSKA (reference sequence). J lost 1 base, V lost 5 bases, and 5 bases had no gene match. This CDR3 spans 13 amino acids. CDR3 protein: CSAAGGGSYEQYF. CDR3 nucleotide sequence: TGCAGTGCTGCTGGGGGGGGTTCCTACGAGCAGTACTTC.